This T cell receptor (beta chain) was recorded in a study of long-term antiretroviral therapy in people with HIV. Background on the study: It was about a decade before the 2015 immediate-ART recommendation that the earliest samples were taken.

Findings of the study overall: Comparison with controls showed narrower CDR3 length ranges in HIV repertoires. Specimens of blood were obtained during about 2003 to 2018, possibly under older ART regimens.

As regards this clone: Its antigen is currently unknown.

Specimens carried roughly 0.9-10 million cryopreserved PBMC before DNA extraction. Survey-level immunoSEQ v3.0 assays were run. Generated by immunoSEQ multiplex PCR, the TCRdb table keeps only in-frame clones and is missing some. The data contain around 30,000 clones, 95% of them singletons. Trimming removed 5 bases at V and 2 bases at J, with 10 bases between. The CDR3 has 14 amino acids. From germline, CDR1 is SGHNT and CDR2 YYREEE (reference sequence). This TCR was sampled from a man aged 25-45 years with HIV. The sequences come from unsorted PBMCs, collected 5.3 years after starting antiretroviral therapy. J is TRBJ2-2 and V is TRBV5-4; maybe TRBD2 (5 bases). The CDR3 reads CASRGGANTGELFF. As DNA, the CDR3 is TGTGCCAGCAGAGGAGGAGCTAACACCGGGGAGCTGTTTTTT.